This T cell receptor (beta chain) was captured by sequencing in a study of human T cells and chemical hapten exposure. This clonotype was found a few times. V shed 6 bases and J 1 base; nucleotides not matched to a gene: 5. This CDR3 region has 14 residues. Germline lookup yields CDR1 WNHNN and CDR2 SYGVQD (reference sequence). The sample's time point: patch test 2, 6 weeks after DPC sensitization. Described treatment: therapeutic diphenylcyclopropenone sensitization with weekly scalp DPC. Venepuncture was done earlier than the placement of each patch test. Via MiXCR, TCRdb re-called the RACE reads, giving one row per CDR3 protein. The sample shows 120,000 to 150,000 distinct CDR3 sequences, about 12% of them seen only once.

The clonotype was recovered from a woman between 50 and 59 years old with alopecia areata. Some clones in this sample may be carry-over from other donors' samples. The rearrangement links TRBV10-1 to TRBJ2-5; 7 bases fit TRBD1. The specimen was whole blood, collected in connection with sensitization to the hapten diphenylcyclopropenone (DPC). CDR3 amino acids: CASSRTGSQETQYF. CDR3 DNA: TGCGCCAGCAGCCGGACAGGCTCCCAAGAGACCCAGTACTTC.